This T cell receptor beta chain originates from a study of T cells in Graves' hyperthyroidism and ophthalmopathy. Germline V gene data show CDR1 as DFQATT and CDR2 as SNEGSKA (reference sequence). V gave up 5 bases and J gave up 1 base, with 15 bases separating them. The CDR3 consists of 14 residues. This clonotype appeared a few times. From RNA transcripts, TCR beta CDR3 regions were amplified. The HTBI primer set drove a first-round RT-PCR of the TCR CDR3. One entry per CDR3 protein results from TCRdb running MiXCR on the multiplex PCR reads. The repertoire holds some 560,000 distinct CDR3 sequences, around 14% seen once, with around 7.3% in the top ten.

The sequenced sample consisted of blood. The sequence was collected from a woman younger than 45 with Graves' hyperthyroidism. This sequence joins TRBV20-1 and TRBJ2-7; a weak D match, TRBD1 (6 bases). CDR3 sequence (DNA): TGCAGTGCTCTCAGGGGAAGTGTTTCCTACGAGCAGTACTTC. This translates into CSALRGSVSYEQYF.